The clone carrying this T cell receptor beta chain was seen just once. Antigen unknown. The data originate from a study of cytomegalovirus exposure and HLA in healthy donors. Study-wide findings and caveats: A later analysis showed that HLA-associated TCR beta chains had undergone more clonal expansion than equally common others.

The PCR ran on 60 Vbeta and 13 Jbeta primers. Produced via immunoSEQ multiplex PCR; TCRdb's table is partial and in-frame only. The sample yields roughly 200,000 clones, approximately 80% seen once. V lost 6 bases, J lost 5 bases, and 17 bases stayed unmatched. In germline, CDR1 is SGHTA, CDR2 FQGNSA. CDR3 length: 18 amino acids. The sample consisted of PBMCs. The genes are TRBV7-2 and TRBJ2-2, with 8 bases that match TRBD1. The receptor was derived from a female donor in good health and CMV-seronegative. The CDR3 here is CASSASIIQRTGTGELFF. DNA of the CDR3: TGTGCCAGCAGTGCTTCGATAATCCAACGGACAGGGACCGGGGAGCTGTTTTTT. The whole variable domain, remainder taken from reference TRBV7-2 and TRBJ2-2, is GAGVSQSPSNKVTEKGKDVELRCDPISGHTALYWYRQSLGQGLEFLIYFQGNSAPDKSGLPSDRFSAERTGGSVSTLTIQRTQQEDSAVYLCASSASIIQRTGTGELFFGEGSRLTVL.